This passage covers 29 T cell receptor beta chains from one sample sequenced in a study of post-analysis software for immune sequencing data (dated by TCRdb to between 2014 and 2016). For these TCRs, the target antigens are not known. Library creation used PCR. For sequencing, an Illumina HiSeq 2500 was employed. To reduce PCR and sequencing biases, unique molecular identifiers were built into the TCR beta cDNA libraries. The raw public reads went through TCRdb reprocessing: fastp at Q25, MiXCR clone calling, in-frame beta chains kept. One record per CDR3 amino acid sequence lists the most common genes and DNA. For this sample there are approximately 350,000 distinct CDR3 sequences; approximately 33% appear just once. The top ten clonotypes cover 10% to 15% of the sample. The study at large found these results: Four or five TRBV segments, including TRBV5-6, TRBV5-1 and TRBV20-1, were significantly more frequent in patients than controls.

Sequenced input: blood. These receptors all come from a girl aged 5-17 years with multiple sclerosis.

A few counts support this clonotype. The chain is built from TRBV7-6 and TRBJ2-7; 8 bases match TRBD2. Germline V lookup: CDR1 SGHVS, CDR2 FNYEAQ. The junction had 8 bases not matched to a gene; V was cut back by 1 base and J by 3 bases. The CDR3 consists of 16 residues. The CDR3: CASSLDLAGRSYEQYF. The CDR3 DNA follows: TGTGCCAGCAGCTTAGACCTAGCGGGCCGTAGCTACGAGCAGTACTTC.

This clonotype has a handful of counts. The chain couples TRBV10-3 to TRBJ2-7; TRBD1 matches at 7 bases. The CDR3 loop spans 12 amino acids. Germline lookup yields CDR1 ENHRY and CDR2 SYGVKD. J lost 6 bases, V lost 6 bases, and 5 bases had no gene match. DNA of the CDR3: TGTGCCATCAGCGACAGGGATGGCGAGCAGTACTTC. Translating gives CAISDRDGEQYF.

J is TRBJ1-1 and V is TRBV18, with TRBD1 as a possible D gene (6 bases). The V end was cut by 6 bases, the J end by 7 bases, with 24 bases between. This CDR3 is 16 amino acids long. Germline values: CDR1 KGHSH, CDR2 LQKENI. CDR3 in amino acids: CASSTGKGTGGGEAFF. The CDR3, as DNA: TGTGCCAGCTCTACAGGGAAGGGAACAGGAGGTGGTGAAGCTTTCTTT.

The rearrangement uses TRBV12-3 or TRBV12-4 and TRBJ1-5; D gene ambiguous. CDR3 length: 13 residues. Trimming removed 1 base from V and 7 bases from J, with 8 bases in between. The CDR3 DNA is TGTGCCAGCAGTTTAGGGGTTGGACAGCCCCAGCATTTT. Protein: CASSLGVGQPQHF.

This clonotype was seen only a few times. The gene calls are TRBV12-3 or TRBV12-4 and TRBJ1-1; 8 bases are a match to TRBD1. V lost 5 bases and J lost 5; bases outside the gene matches: 7. This CDR3 has 14 amino acids. The CDR3 DNA sequence: TGTGCCAGCAGTAAACAGGGGGTTCGGACTGAAGCTTTCTTT. It translates to CASSKQGVRTEAFF.

This clonotype has more than one count but fewer than ten. V gene TRBV12-3 or TRBV12-4 combines with J gene TRBJ2-7; D may be TRBD2 (5 bases). V lost 2 bases and J 1 base, leaving 15 bases between the germline ends. CDR3 length: 16 residues. This CDR3 is CASSLSHPRDSYEQYF. Here the CDR3 DNA reads TGTGCCAGCAGTTTATCACACCCCCGGGATTCCTACGAGCAGTACTTC.

This clonotype was counted a few times. The rearrangement uses TRBV20-1 and TRBJ2-7, with 7 bases fitting TRBD1. Trimming removed 3 bases from V and 4 bases from J; junction bases left unmatched: 12. This CDR3 region has 15 residues. Germline CDR1 reads DFQATT; CDR2 reads SNEGSKA (reference sequence). The CDR3 DNA follows: TGCAGTGCTAGTGGTTCCGGGACAGAGCCTTACGAGCAGTACTTC. Translating it yields CSASGSGTEPYEQYF.

The gene calls are TRBV7-9 and TRBJ1-1; TRBD1 matches 7 bases. The CDR3 covers 18 residues. Germline V gene data show CDR1 as SEHNR and CDR2 as FQNEAQ (reference sequence). After removal of 4 bases from V and 0 bases from J, the junction contained 14 bases not matched to a gene. Written as DNA, the CDR3 is TGTGCCAGCAGCTCCAAGACAGGGAAACGGCCTATGAACACTGAAGCTTTCTTT. Encoded protein: CASSSKTGKRPMNTEAFF.

The chain links TRBV18 to TRBJ1-1, with D possibly being TRBD1 (6 bases). Germline CDR1 and CDR2: KGHSH and LQKENI. Trimming removed 3 bases from V and 4 bases from J, with 9 bases in between. The CDR3 extends over 13 amino acids. CDR3 coding DNA: TGTGCCAGCTCACCGGGGGGGCTCACTGAAGCTTTCTTT. As protein: CASSPGGLTEAFF.

This clonotype was counted between two and nine times. The chain is built from TRBV29-1 and TRBJ2-2, with TRBD2 matching over 7 bases. V was pared by 7 bases and J by 6 bases, with 11 bases of the junction left unmatched. The CDR3 is 14 amino acids. Germline V CDR1 and CDR2: SQVTM, ANQGSEA. CDR3: CSAEGGSHPGELFF. CDR3 DNA sequence: TGCAGCGCCGAGGGAGGGAGTCACCCCGGGGAGCTGTTTTTT.

In this sample, this clonotype turned up a few times. The chain joins TRBV4-3 to TRBJ2-1, with a possible D match to TRBD2 (5 bases). The CDR3 length is 15 residues. V lost 4 bases and J 4 bases, leaving 14 bases between the germline ends. The germline gives CDR1 LGHNA, CDR2 YSLEER. CDR3 sequence reads: CASSRGLQIYNEQFF. The CDR3 nucleotides read TGCGCCAGCAGCCGCGGACTGCAGATTTACAATGAGCAGTTCTTC.

In this sample, this clonotype turned up a few times. The CDR3 DNA reads TGCAGTGCCCATGTAGCGGGACAGAACGACAATGAGCAGTTCTTC. Its translation is CSAHVAGQNDNEQFF. The V and J genes are TRBV20-1 and TRBJ2-1; D might be TRBD2 (8 bases). The CDR3 has 15 residues. The V and J ends lost 6 bases and 5 bases respectively, with 20 bases between them. Germline CDR1 DFQATT, CDR2 SNEGSKA (reference sequence).

A remark on this clonotype: A junction end diverges from the germline sequence, so it may reflect a read error. The chain employs TRBV18 and TRBJ2-1; 10 bases map to TRBD2. The CDR3 is made up of 18 amino acids. Germline assignment: CDR1 KGHSH and CDR2 LQKENI. CDR3: CTSSPQAASGGPGYEQFF. As DNA, the CDR3 is TGTACCAGCTCACCACAGGCGGCTAGCGGGGGCCCCGGCTATGAGCAGTTCTTC.

Notes on this clonotype: This may be a read error: a much more frequent sequence differs by one nucleotide. The V call is TRBV9, the J call TRBJ2-7, with 7 bases lining up with TRBD2. The germline V gene encodes CDR1 SGDLS and CDR2 YYNGEE. The CDR3 is 13 amino acids. CDR3 in amino acids: CASSVEGGKTQHF. In nucleotides, the CDR3 is TGTGCCAGCAGCGTAGAGGGAGGGAAGACCCAGCACTTC.

This clonotype was seen more than once but under ten times. This chain links TRBV12-3 or TRBV12-4 with TRBJ2-5, with 9 bases identical to TRBD1. J was trimmed by 7 bases and V by 6 bases; bases with no gene match: 12. The CDR3 covers 15 residues. The CDR3 region has the DNA TGTGCCAGCAGGCCCGGGACAGGGTGGGAAGTGACCCAGTACTTC. It codes for CASRPGTGWEVTQYF.

V is TRBV24-1 and J is TRBJ2-1; D not resolved. Germline V gene lookup returns CDR1 KGHDR and CDR2 SFDVKD. This CDR3 region has 13 residues. V gave up 5 bases and J gave up 4 bases, with 8 bases separating them. CDR3 sequence reads: CATSAGVYNEQFF. CDR3 in DNA: TGTGCCACCAGTGCAGGAGTATACAATGAGCAGTTCTTC.

The sample holds a few counts of this clonotype. V and J are TRBV7-3 and TRBJ2-7, with D perhaps TRBD2 (7 bases). The V end was cut by 1 base, the J end by 3 bases, with 10 bases between. The length of the CDR3 is 14 residues. Germline assignment: CDR1 SGHTA and CDR2 FQGTGA. The CDR3 sequence: CASSLIGGLYEQYF. The DNA for the CDR3 is TGTGCCAGCAGCTTAATCGGGGGGCTCTACGAGCAGTACTTC.

This chain connects TRBV6-2 or TRBV6-3 to TRBJ2-5, with D uncertain. CDR1 and CDR2 from the germline V gene are MNHEY and SVGEGT. This CDR3 is built from 14 residues. The V gene lost 7 bases and the J gene lost 5 bases, with 17 bases spanning the gap. CDR3 DNA sequence: TGTGCCAGCACGGGCAGCGAATCCATGGAGACCCAGTACTTC. It yields the protein CASTGSESMETQYF.

This clonotype was seen many times. The chain combines TRBV6-5 with TRBJ2-3, with 8 bases identical to TRBD2. Germline V CDR1 and CDR2: MNHEY, SVGAGI. V lost 6 bases, J lost 6 bases, and 8 bases stayed unmatched. This CDR3 comprises 14 residues. The CDR3 nucleotides are TGTGCCAGCAGCGCGGGGGGCCTAAGGGATACGCAGTATTTT. It codes for CASSAGGLRDTQYF.

The table lists this clonotype with a count of one. This rearrangement joins TRBV12-3 or TRBV12-4 to TRBJ2-1; 11 bases fit TRBD1. Trimming at V came to 6 bases and at J to 7 bases, leaving 11 bases not matched to a gene. CDR3 length: 16 residues. This CDR3 is CASRRRTGGTGNEQFF. As DNA, the CDR3 is TGTGCCAGCAGACGAAGGACAGGGGGCACTGGTAATGAGCAGTTCTTC.

This clonotype has only a few counts. This CDR3 reads CASSTTSSKTQYF. The CDR3 DNA reads TGCGCCAGCAGCACGACTAGCTCAAAGACCCAGTACTTC. The J gene is TRBJ2-5, the V gene TRBV5-1, with 7 bases that match TRBD2. Germline CDR1 SGHRS, CDR2 YFSETQ. CDR3 size: 13 residues. V gave up 4 bases and J gave up 6 bases; unmatched junction bases: 6.

V and J are TRBV25-1 and TRBJ1-2; D is ambiguous. V lost 1 base, J lost 8 bases, and 8 bases lay in between. Germline V CDR1 and CDR2: MGHDK, SYGVNS. This CDR3 is 12 amino acids long. The DNA for the CDR3 is TGTGCCAGCAGTGAATCAGTGGGGGGCTACACCTTC. Protein sequence: CASSESVGGYTF.

Of note for this clonotype: This CDR3 fails to terminate in the conserved phenylalanine or tryptophan, so it likely reflects a read error. The rearrangement uses TRBV9 and TRBJ2-4, with D unclear. The assigned J gene may be wrong: the sequence end matches TRBJ2-7 better. The CDR3 has 16 residues. Per the germline V gene, CDR1 is SGDLS and CDR2 is YYNGEE. CDR3 in amino acids: CASSVAPTREGYEQYL. CDR3 bases: TGTGCCAGCAGCGTAGCACCCACGCGAGAAGGATACGAGCAGTACTTA.

The chain is built from TRBV29-1 and TRBJ1-2; no reliable D call. The CDR3 extends over 12 amino acids. The V end lost 1 base, the J end lost 4 bases, and 7 bases lay between the germline ends. Germline CDR1 is SQVTM and CDR2 is ANQGSEA. In DNA form, the CDR3 reads TGCAGCGTTGAAGCCCACACCTATGGCTACACCTTC. This encodes CSVEAHTYGYTF.

This chain connects TRBV7-6 to TRBJ2-3; D gene ambiguous. The length of the CDR3 is 14 residues. CDR1 SGHVS and CDR2 FNYEAQ come from the germline V gene. Trimming took off 1 base at V and 10 bases at J, with 15 bases between the two ends. CDR3 nucleotide sequence: TGTGCCAGCAGCTTAGATCCCGGGCCCTTTGCGCAGTATTTT. It specifies CASSLDPGPFAQYF.

This clonotype appeared a few times. The chain uses TRBV7-3 and TRBJ1-1, with 8 bases identical to TRBD1. With V trimmed by 5 bases and J by 0 bases, 11 bases remained unmatched. The CDR3 contains 17 residues. In germline, CDR1 is SGHTA, CDR2 FQGTGA. CDR3 DNA: TGTGCCAGCAGCCTTCCAACGACAGGGGTCATGAACACTGAAGCTTTCTTT. It is translated as CASSLPTTGVMNTEAFF.

This rearrangement joins TRBV6-1 to TRBJ1-6; no clear D gene. V lost 1 base, J lost 7 bases, and 8 bases lay in between. Germline CDR1 and CDR2: MNHNS and SASEGT. The CDR3 consists of 14 residues. CDR3 region: CASSEVVKNSPLHF. As DNA, the CDR3 is TGTGCCAGCAGTGAAGTTGTGAAGAATTCACCCCTCCACTTT.

The rearrangement uses TRBV7-2 and TRBJ2-5; perhaps TRBD1 as D (5 bases). The CDR3 contains 17 residues. Trimming cost V 0 bases and J 3 bases, with 17 bases left between them. Germline V lookup: CDR1 SGHTA, CDR2 FQGNSA. The CDR3 region is CASSLAPYSTGKETQYF. The CDR3 nucleotides read TGTGCCAGCAGCTTAGCGCCCTACTCCACAGGCAAAGAGACCCAGTACTTC.

The table lists this clonotype with a few counts. At one boundary the junction diverges from the germline segment, which might be a read error. The gene calls are TRBV7-7 and TRBJ2-7, with D perhaps matching TRBD2 (5 bases). Per germline, CDR1 SSHAT and CDR2 FNYEAQ (reference sequence). The CDR3 runs to 13 residues. CDR3 region: CASSLAWNYEQYF. As DNA, the CDR3 is TGTGCTAGCAGCTTAGCGTGGAATTACGAGCAGTACTTC.